These 5 T cell receptor beta chains were sequenced from one sample in a study of beta chain features in type 1 diabetes. The investigators reverse transcribed all of the isolated RNA, so they sequenced expressed TCRB transcripts. This table comes from immunoSEQ multiplex PCR, and its TCRdb copy is limited to in-frame clones, with some not included. The data contain roughly 330,000 clones, approximately 11% of them seen just once; the ten biggest clones take up 0.015%. The specimen was naive CD4+ T cells from blood. The receptors shown here come from a woman younger than 45 in good health.

The chain carries TRBV5-1 and TRBJ2-7, with D unclear. CDR3 size: 15 residues. Germline CDR1 reads SGHRS; CDR2 reads YFSETQ. Trimming stripped 0 bases from V and 6 bases from J, with 16 bases between. CDR3 bases: TGCGCCAGCAGCTTGGAAATTGCAATTCTATCCGAGCAGTACTTC. Translated: CASSLEIAILSEQYF.

This clone has a handful of counts. The V gene is TRBV7-9, the J gene TRBJ2-5, with 9 bases lining up with TRBD1. V shed 5 bases, J shed 5 bases, and the junction held 9 bases outside the gene matches. From germline, CDR1 is SEHNR and CDR2 FQNEAQ (reference sequence). The CDR3 loop spans 15 amino acids. For the CDR3, the DNA is TGTGCCAGCAGCACAACACAGGGGGCTGGTGAGACCCAGTACTTC. Protein sequence: CASSTTQGAGETQYF.

This clone was detected a few times. The chain couples TRBV4-3 to TRBJ1-1, with D perhaps TRBD1 (6 bases). The V gene lost 1 base and the J gene lost 6 bases, with 18 bases spanning the gap. The CDR3 contains 16 residues. The germline CDR1 and CDR2 sequences are LGHNA and YSLEER. The CDR3 loop reads CASSQVQGGGGAEAFF. The CDR3 nucleotides read TGCGCCAGCAGCCAAGTCCAAGGGGGGGGAGGGGCTGAAGCTTTCTTT.

This clone was detected a few times. The rearrangement links TRBV5-1 to TRBJ1-1, with a possible D match to TRBD1 (5 bases). The CDR3 has 16 residues. The germline gives CDR1 SGHRS, CDR2 YFSETQ. Trimming took off 0 bases at V and 1 base at J, with 13 bases between the two ends. The CDR3 DNA follows: TGCGCCAGCAGCTTGGTATGGGGCAGAGAGAACACTGAAGCTTTCTTT. Protein: CASSLVWGRENTEAFF.

The gene calls are TRBV30 and TRBJ1-2; TRBD1 agrees at 7 bases. Germline CDR1 is GTSNPN and CDR2 is SVGIG (reference sequence). The J segment lost 3 bases and the V segment lost 0 bases, leaving 4 bases of the junction unmatched. CDR3 length: 14 amino acids. The CDR3 region has the DNA TGTGCCTGGAGTGTAGGAACAGGGGACTATGGCTACACCTTC. Protein: CAWSVGTGDYGYTF. Combining the CDR3 with reference TRBV30 and TRBJ1-2 gives the whole variable domain SQTIHQWPATLVQPVGSPLSLECTVEGTSNPNLYWYRQAAGRGLQLLFYSVGIGQISSEVPQNLSASRPQDRQFILSSKKLLLSDSGFYLCAWSVGTGDYGYTFGSGTRLTVV.